The clone carrying this TCR beta chain was counted at least ten times. This sample is part of a study of regulatory T cells in long-lasting Graves disease. Time point described: persistent/refractory GD, antithyroid drugs over 5 years with positive TRAb. Isolated PBMC RNA provided the starting material for the TCR library. Arm-PCR of CDR3 regions and iRepertoire HTBI primers were used to build TCR beta libraries. TCRdb re-called the multiplex PCR reads through MiXCR, storing one row per CDR3 protein. The data contain almost 350,000 distinct CDR3 sequences, about 20% of them seen just once; the ten biggest clones take up less than 30%. The V gene end was trimmed by 2 bases and the J gene end by 4 bases; junction bases not matched to a gene: 13. This CDR3 has 17 amino acids. Germline-derived CDR1 and CDR2 are SGHTA and FQGNSA.

The chain has TRBV7-2 and TRBJ2-5, with 7 positions matching TRBD1. Source: peripheral blood mononuclear cells (PBMCs), taken when the disease was refractory, from a patient treated with antithyroid drugs. The origin of this receptor is a female donor with Graves disease. This chain's CDR3 is CASSLPRDSTTRETQYF. The CDR3 DNA reads as TGTGCCAGCAGCTTACCCCGGGACAGTACCACAAGAGAGACCCAGTACTTC.